The clone carrying this TCR beta chain has ten or more counts. Per the study methods: Scientists estimated how many nucleated cells there were by amplifying reference gene primers. Repertoires were generated with immunoSEQ multiplex PCR, while TCRdb's copy carries only in-frame clones and drops some. That table furnishes V, J and clone size, whereas the DNA furnished D and trimming. The table shows about 240,000 clones, with roughly 80% occurring only once. The data derive from a study of blood T cell repertoires in COVID-19. Study-wide context: Acute-phase and convalescent COVID-19 samples originated in the United States, Italy and Spain. PBMCs, B-cell-depleted T cells, or T cells were the source of the cDNA or gDNA that made up the material.

V was cut by 3 bases and J by 5 bases, with 13 bases left in between. Germline assignment: CDR1 SNHLY and CDR2 FYNNEI. The CDR3 is made up of 14 amino acids. The genes are TRBV2 and TRBJ1-1; tentatively, D is TRBD1 (5 bases). This TCR derives from a woman aged 80 or older with acute or convalescent COVID-19. What was sequenced was peripheral blood. The CDR3 sequence: CASSENGGWTEAFF. The CDR3 DNA is TGTGCCAGCAGTGAGAACGGGGGTTGGACTGAAGCTTTCTTT.